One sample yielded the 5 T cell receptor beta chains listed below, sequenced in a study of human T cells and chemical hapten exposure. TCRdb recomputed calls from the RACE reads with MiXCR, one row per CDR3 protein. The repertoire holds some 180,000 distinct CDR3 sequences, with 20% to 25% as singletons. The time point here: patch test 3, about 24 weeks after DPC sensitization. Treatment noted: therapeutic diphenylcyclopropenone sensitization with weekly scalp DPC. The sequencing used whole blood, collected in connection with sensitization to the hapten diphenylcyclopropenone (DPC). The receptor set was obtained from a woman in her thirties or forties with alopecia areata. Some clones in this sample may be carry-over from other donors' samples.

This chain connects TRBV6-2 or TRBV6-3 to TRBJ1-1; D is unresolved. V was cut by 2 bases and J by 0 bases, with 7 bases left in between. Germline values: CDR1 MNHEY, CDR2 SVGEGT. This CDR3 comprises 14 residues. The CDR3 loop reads CASSYVTMNTEAFF. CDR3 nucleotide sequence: TGTGCCAGCAGTTACGTGACAATGAACACTGAAGCTTTCTTT.

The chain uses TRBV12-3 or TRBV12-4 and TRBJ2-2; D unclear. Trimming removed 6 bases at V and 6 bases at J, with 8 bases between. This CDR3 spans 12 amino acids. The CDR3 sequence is CASSRTSGELFF. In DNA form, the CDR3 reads TGTGCCAGCAGCCGAACGTCCGGGGAGCTGTTTTTT.

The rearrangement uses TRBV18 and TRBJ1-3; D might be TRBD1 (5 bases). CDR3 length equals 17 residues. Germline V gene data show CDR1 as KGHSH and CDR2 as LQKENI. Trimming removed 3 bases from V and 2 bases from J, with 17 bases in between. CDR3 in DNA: TGTGCCAGCTCACCCACTCCCTGGCAGGGCACTGGAAACACCATATATTTT. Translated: CASSPTPWQGTGNTIYF.

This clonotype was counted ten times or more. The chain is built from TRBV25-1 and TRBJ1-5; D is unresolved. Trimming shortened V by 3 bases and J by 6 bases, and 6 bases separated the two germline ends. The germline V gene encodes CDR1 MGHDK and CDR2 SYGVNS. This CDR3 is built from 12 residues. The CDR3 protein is CASSELGQPQHF. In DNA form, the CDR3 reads TGTGCCAGCAGTGAGTTGGGTCAGCCCCAGCATTTT.

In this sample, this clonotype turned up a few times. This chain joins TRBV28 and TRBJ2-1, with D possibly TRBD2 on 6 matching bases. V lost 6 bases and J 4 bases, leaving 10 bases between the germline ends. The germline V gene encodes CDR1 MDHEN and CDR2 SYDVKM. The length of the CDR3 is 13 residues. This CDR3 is CASSVGSYNEQFF. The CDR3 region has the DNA TGTGCCAGCAGCGTCGGGAGTTACAATGAGCAGTTCTTC.